This T cell receptor beta chain was sequenced in a study of OX40 agonist ivuxolimab in advanced cancers. Clones were read by immunoSEQ multiplex PCR, and TCRdb kept only the in-frame ones, dropping some. The top ten hold about 0.76% of the sample, which has some 66,000 clones, 85% seen once. The germline gives CDR1 ENHRY, CDR2 SYGVKD. The CDR3 runs to 14 residues. With 10 bases removed from V and 0 bases from J, the gap between germline ends came to 16 bases. Specimen: CD4+ or CD8+ T cells sorted from blood, collected in a trial of the OX40 agonist ivuxolimab. The TCR was taken from an adult with an advanced solid tumor such as melanoma, head and neck, liver or kidney cancer. V usage is TRBV10-3 and J usage is TRBJ2-7; D possibly corresponds to TRBD2 (6 bases). In DNA, the CDR3 is TGTGCCACATCCGGAGGGACTCGCTCCTACGAGCAGTACTTC. Protein sequence: CATSGGTRSYEQYF.